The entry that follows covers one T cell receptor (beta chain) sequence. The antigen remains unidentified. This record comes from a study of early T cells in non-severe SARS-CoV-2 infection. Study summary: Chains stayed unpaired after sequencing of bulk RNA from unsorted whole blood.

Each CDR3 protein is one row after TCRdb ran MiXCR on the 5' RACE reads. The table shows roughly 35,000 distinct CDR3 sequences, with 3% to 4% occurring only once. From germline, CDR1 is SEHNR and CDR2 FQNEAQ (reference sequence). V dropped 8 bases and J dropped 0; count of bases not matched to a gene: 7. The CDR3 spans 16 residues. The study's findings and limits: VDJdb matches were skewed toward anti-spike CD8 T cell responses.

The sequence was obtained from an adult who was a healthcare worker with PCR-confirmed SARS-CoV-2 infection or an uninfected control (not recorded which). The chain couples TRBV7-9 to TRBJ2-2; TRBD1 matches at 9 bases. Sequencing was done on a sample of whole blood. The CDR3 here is CASAEGTGPNTGELFF. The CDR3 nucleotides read TGTGCCAGCGCAGAAGGGACAGGGCCGAACACCGGGGAGCTGTTTTTT. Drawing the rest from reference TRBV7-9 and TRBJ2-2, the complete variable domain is DTGVSQNPRHKITKRGQNVTFRCDPISEHNRLYWYRQTLGQGPEFLTYFQNEAQLEKSRLLSDRFSAERPKGSFSTLEIQRTEQGDSAMYLCASAEGTGPNTGELFFGEGSRLTVL.